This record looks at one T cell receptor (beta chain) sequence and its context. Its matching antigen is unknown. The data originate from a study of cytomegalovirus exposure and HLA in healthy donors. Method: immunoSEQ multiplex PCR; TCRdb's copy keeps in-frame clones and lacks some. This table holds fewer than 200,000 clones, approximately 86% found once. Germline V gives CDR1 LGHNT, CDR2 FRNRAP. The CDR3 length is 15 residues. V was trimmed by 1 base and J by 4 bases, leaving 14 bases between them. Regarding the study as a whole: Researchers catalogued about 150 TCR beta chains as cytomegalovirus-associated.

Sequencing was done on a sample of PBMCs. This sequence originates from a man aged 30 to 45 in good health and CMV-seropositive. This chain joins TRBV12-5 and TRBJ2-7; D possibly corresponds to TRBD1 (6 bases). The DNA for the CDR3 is TGTGCTAGTGGTTTGGGAGAGGGGGTTGAATACGAGCAGTACTTC. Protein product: CASGLGEGVEYEQYF.